This T cell receptor beta chain came from a study of blood T cells in healthy people across ages. Regarding the study as a whole: Versus aged donors, long-lived donors had higher diversity and more naive CD4+ cells.

Comment on this clonotype: Its antigen remains unidentified.

The sample providers were healthy Caucasian people from Russia, aged roughly 6 to 100. At least 5 micrograms of total RNA were extracted per sample. The second PCR ran about 6 to 12 cycles with a sample-barcoded 5' primer and J-beta primers. Each cDNA was tagged by a template-switch adaptor containing 12 random nucleotides. TCRdb analysed the 5' RACE reads with MiXCR anew, one entry per CDR3 protein. Of 1.5 million to 2 million distinct CDR3 sequences in the sample, 49% are singletons; the top ten hold approximately 2%. This sequence was found in a woman in her thirties or forties in good health. The specimen sequenced was blood.

The CDR3 coding sequence is TGCGCCAGCAGCCAAGATCACAGTGAAGAAAAACTGTTTTTT. Its protein product is CASSQDHSEEKLFF. The chain employs TRBV4-3 and TRBJ1-4; no clear D gene. V was trimmed by 0 bases and J by 8 bases, leaving 10 bases between them. The germline gives CDR1 LGHNA, CDR2 YSLEER. The length of the CDR3 is 14 residues.